Following are 16 T cell receptor beta chains from one sample sequenced in a study of blood T cell repertoires in COVID-19. Some clones are missing from TCRdb's copy, which holds only in-frame ones; the method was immunoSEQ multiplex PCR. The sample lists about 210,000 clones; roughly 82% were seen once. Sequencing used peripheral blood. The receptors were gathered from a woman aged 55-69 years with COVID-19, enrolled during active disease.

The V call is TRBV7-9, the J call TRBJ2-2; 11 nucleotides agree with TRBD2. The junction had 3 bases not matched to a gene; V was cut back by 3 bases and J by 3 bases. CDR1 and CDR2 (germline): SEHNR, FQNEAQ (reference sequence). The CDR3 sequence is 16 residues long. CDR3 sequence reads: CASSFGLAGDTGELFF. CDR3 coding DNA: TGTGCCAGCAGCTTCGGACTAGCGGGCGACACCGGGGAGCTGTTTTTT.

This chain links TRBV28 with TRBJ2-7; D possibly corresponds to TRBD2 (6 bases). From germline, CDR1 is MDHEN and CDR2 SYDVKM. V was trimmed by 8 bases and J by 7 bases, leaving 15 bases between them. The CDR3 is 12 residues long. The CDR3 DNA reads TGTGCCAGCGTGGGGGGTCCTAAGGAGCAGTACTTC. This gives the protein CASVGGPKEQYF.

The chain uses TRBV28 and TRBJ1-1, with a weak D call TRBD1 (6 bases). This CDR3 region has 13 residues. Per germline, CDR1 MDHEN and CDR2 SYDVKM. V lost 5 bases and J lost 3, with 10 bases in between. CDR3: CASSGQSYTEAFF. CDR3 DNA sequence: TGTGCCAGCAGTGGACAGTCATACACTGAAGCTTTCTTT.

The V gene is TRBV14, the J gene TRBJ1-6; no firm D call. CDR1 SGHDN and CDR2 FVKESK come from the germline V gene. This CDR3 comprises 13 residues. V dropped 7 bases and J dropped 4 bases, with 8 bases sitting between them. Here the CDR3 DNA reads TGTGCCAGCAACTCGGGGTATAATTCACCCCTCCACTTT. Its translation: CASNSGYNSPLHF.

CDR3 sequence (DNA): TGTGCCATCAGTGACACTGCCTATGGCTACACCTTC. This encodes CAISDTAYGYTF. The chain recombines TRBV10-3 with TRBJ1-2; D is unclear. V was trimmed by 3 bases and J by 4 bases, leaving 6 bases between them. Germline V gene sequence: CDR1 ENHRY, CDR2 SYGVKD. The CDR3 loop spans 12 amino acids.

The rearrangement links TRBV2 to TRBJ2-5; TRBD2 aligns across 11 bases. The CDR3 contains 16 residues. Germline V gene data show CDR1 as SNHLY and CDR2 as FYNNEI. Trimming at V came to 3 bases and at J to 0 bases, leaving 3 bases not matched to a gene. The CDR3 sequence: CASSDLAGGHQETQYF. In nucleotides, the CDR3 is TGTGCCAGCAGTGATCTAGCGGGGGGCCACCAAGAGACCCAGTACTTC.

Only a few counts were recorded for this clone. This sequence joins TRBV4-2 and TRBJ2-5; D might be TRBD1 (6 bases). The V end lost 2 bases, the J end lost 1 base, and 17 bases lay between the germline ends. The CDR3 has 17 amino acids. Germline CDR1 and CDR2: LGHNA and YNFKEQ. The CDR3 region has the DNA TGTGCCAGCAGCCAACATGACAGGCAGGGGATCCAAGAGACCCAGTACTTC. It is translated as CASSQHDRQGIQETQYF.

The chain employs TRBV6-5 and TRBJ2-2; maybe TRBD1 (6 bases). The CDR3 runs 14 residues. Looked up from germline, CDR1 is MNHEY and CDR2 is SVGAGI. The V gene lost 8 bases and the J gene lost 5 bases, with 15 bases spanning the gap. Here the CDR3 reads CASRDIDSTGELFF. The CDR3 DNA sequence: TGTGCCAGCCGGGACATCGATTCAACCGGGGAGCTGTTTTTT.

This chain joins TRBV18 and TRBJ1-4; 9 bases match TRBD1. The V and J ends lost 3 bases and 7 bases, in that order; junction bases with no gene match: 9. The CDR3 is 16 amino acids. Looked up from germline, CDR1 is KGHSH and CDR2 is LQKENI. The CDR3 region has the DNA TGTGCCAGCTCACCGCGCAGGGGACAGGGAGGTGAAAAACTGTTTTTT. Translated, it gives CASSPRRGQGGEKLFF.

This clone was detected ten times or more. This chain uses TRBV3-1 (or the pseudogene TRBV3-2) with TRBJ1-2; TRBD1 agrees at 10 bases. Germline V CDR1 and CDR2: LGHDT, YNNKEL (reference sequence). The CDR3 totals 14 residues. V was pared by 3 bases and J by 8 bases, with 6 bases of the junction left unmatched. The CDR3 DNA is TGTGCCAGCAGCCACGGAGACAGGGGGCACGGCTACACCTTC. It specifies CASSHGDRGHGYTF.

V gene TRBV28 combines with J gene TRBJ2-7, with D perhaps TRBD1 (6 bases). CDR1 and CDR2 (germline): MDHEN, SYDVKM. The V end lost 8 bases, the J end lost 2 bases, and 10 bases lay between the germline ends. CDR3 length equals 12 residues. CDR3 region: CASGGRAYEQYF. The CDR3 region has the DNA TGTGCCAGCGGGGGCCGGGCCTACGAGCAGTACTTC.

This chain joins TRBV9 and TRBJ2-7; 9 bases align to TRBD2. Germline-derived CDR1 and CDR2 are SGDLS and YYNGEE. There are 15 residues in the CDR3. The J segment lost 5 bases and the V segment lost 4 bases, leaving 10 bases of the junction unmatched. The CDR3, as DNA: TGTGCCAGCAGCCCGGGACTAGCTCAAAGCAACGAGCAGTACTTC. This encodes CASSPGLAQSNEQYF.

For the CDR3, the DNA is TGTGCCAGCAGTAAGGGGGCAGGAGCGAACACCGGGGAGCTGTTTTTT. It specifies CASSKGAGANTGELFF. V gene TRBV2 combines with J gene TRBJ2-2; the match to TRBD1 covers 7 bases. The ends lost 5 bases at V and 0 bases at J; junction bases unmatched: 6. The germline V gene encodes CDR1 SNHLY and CDR2 FYNNEI. The CDR3 loop spans 16 amino acids.

The V call is TRBV21-1, the J call TRBJ1-1. TRBV21-1 is an annotated pseudogene. The CDR3 loop spans 21 amino acids. CDR3 bases: TGTGCCAGCAGCAAACATTCCCCATGCGGGGAGGGGAGCAGAGTGAACACTGAAGCTTTCTTT. It is translated as CASSKHSPCGEGSRVNTEAFF.

V is TRBV29-1 and J is TRBJ2-1; D might be TRBD1 (5 bases). This CDR3 spans 12 amino acids. CDR1 is SQVTM and CDR2 is ANQGSEA in the germline V gene. Trimming pared 4 bases from V and 6 bases from J, leaving 10 bases between. CDR3 residues: CSVGPQGNEQFF. As DNA, the CDR3 is TGCAGCGTTGGCCCCCAGGGCAATGAGCAGTTCTTC.

The rearrangement links TRBV19 to TRBJ2-1; D is perhaps TRBD2 (5 bases). The CDR3 runs 19 residues. Deletions cut 8 bases from V and 1 base from J, with 27 bases between. Germline V CDR1 and CDR2: LNHDA, SQIVND (reference sequence). The CDR3 DNA sequence: TGTGCCAGTTCCCTCGGAAGGACTGTGACGGGATATTCCTACAATGAGCAGTTCTTC. Translating gives CASSLGRTVTGYSYNEQFF.